The 29 T cell receptor beta chains below come from one sample, sequenced in a study of early T cells in non-severe SARS-CoV-2 infection. One entry per CDR3 protein results from TCRdb running MiXCR on the 5' RACE reads. In the table there are under 85,000 distinct CDR3 sequences, approximately 12% of which are singletons. The specimen comprised whole blood, sampled at baseline. These receptors originate from an adult who was a healthcare worker with PCR-confirmed SARS-CoV-2 infection or an uninfected control (not recorded which). The donor label of this sample is uncertain.

This clonotype was counted only a few times. The chain is built from TRBV18 and TRBJ2-1; TRBD2 agrees at 10 bases. Germline assignment: CDR1 KGHSH and CDR2 LQKENI. This CDR3 region has 15 residues. With V trimmed by 6 bases and J by 7 bases, 9 bases remained unmatched. The CDR3: CASSPPSGRGNEQFF. In nucleotides, the CDR3 is TGTGCCAGCTCCCCTCCCAGCGGGAGGGGGAATGAGCAGTTCTTC.

Many counts were recorded for this clonotype. The chain joins TRBV19 to TRBJ2-7, with 11 bases identical to TRBD1. The CDR3 totals 16 residues. Trimming removed 3 bases from V and 6 bases from J; junction bases left unmatched: 10. The germline V gene encodes CDR1 LNHDA and CDR2 SQIVND (reference sequence). CDR3 sequence reads: CASSMGRRDRGGEQYF. CDR3 nucleotides: TGTGCCAGTAGTATGGGCCGCCGGGACAGGGGGGGCGAGCAGTACTTC.

CDR3 nucleotides: TGCGCCAGCAGCCGGGACTACACAGATACGCAGTATTTT. Translation: CASSRDYTDTQYF. The chain recombines TRBV10-1 with TRBJ2-3; 7 bases match TRBD2. The germline V gene has CDR1 WNHNN and CDR2 SYGVQD (reference sequence). V dropped 6 bases and J dropped 2; count of bases not matched to a gene: 2. CDR3 length: 13 amino acids.

The chain employs TRBV18 and TRBJ1-5; no clear D gene. With 1 base removed from V and 7 bases from J, the gap between germline ends came to 11 bases. This CDR3 has 14 residues. Per germline, CDR1 KGHSH and CDR2 LQKENI. The CDR3 sequence is CASSPQRVGQPQHF. The CDR3 DNA reads as TGTGCCAGCTCACCACAACGGGTAGGCCAGCCCCAGCATTTT.

Only one count was recorded for this clonotype. The V call is TRBV4-3, the J call TRBJ2-3, with D perhaps TRBD1 or TRBD2 (5 bases each). V was clipped by 1 base and J by 5 bases, with 13 bases between them. Germline assignment: CDR1 LGHNA and CDR2 YSLEER. The CDR3 consists of 15 residues. In nucleotides, the CDR3 is TGCGCCAGCAGCCAAGCCCAACGGGGCGGAGATACGCAGTATTTT. Its protein product is CASSQAQRGGDTQYF.

This clonotype occurred many times. V gene TRBV30 combines with J gene TRBJ1-5, with TRBD1 matching 8 bases. V was pared by 0 bases and J by 7 bases, with 11 bases of the junction left unmatched. This CDR3 contains 16 residues. In germline, CDR1 is GTSNPN, CDR2 SVGIG (reference sequence). The CDR3 spells CAWSVYGQGAGQPQHF. The CDR3 DNA reads as TGTGCCTGGAGTGTTTACGGTCAGGGGGCGGGCCAGCCCCAGCATTTT. The full variable domain, completed using reference TRBV30 and TRBJ1-5, is SQTIHQWPATLVQPVGSPLSLECTVEGTSNPNLYWYRQAAGRGLQLLFYSVGIGQISSEVPQNLSASRPQDRQFILSSKKLLLSDSGFYLCAWSVYGQGAGQPQHFGDGTRLSIL.

The V and J genes are TRBV7-2 and TRBJ2-1, with TRBD2 matching 9 bases. The CDR3 contains 18 residues. CDR1 and CDR2 (germline): SGHTA, FQGNSA. Germline trimming cut 4 bases from V and 5 bases from J; bases unmatched to any gene: 15. CDR3 sequence reads: CASSSPGLVAGAHNEQFF. The CDR3 nucleotides read TGTGCCAGCAGCTCCCCGGGGTTGGTAGCGGGGGCCCACAATGAGCAGTTCTTC.

This clonotype is deemed medium-sized. This chain uses TRBV11-2 with TRBJ2-3; 10 positions match TRBD2. V was clipped by 4 bases and J by 5 bases; unmatched bases: 6. The CDR3 spans 15 residues. Germline lookup yields CDR1 SGHAT and CDR2 FQNNGV. Written as DNA, the CDR3 is TGTGCCAGCAGCTCCGCCAGCGGGAGGGGAGATACGCAGTATTTT. As protein: CASSSASGRGDTQYF.

This clonotype was seen more than once but under ten times. This chain links TRBV7-6 with TRBJ2-5; 13 bases agree with TRBD2. The CDR3 contains 16 residues. CDR1 SGHVS and CDR2 FNYEAQ come from the germline V gene. Losses at the gene ends were 5 bases for V and 1 base for J; bases not matched to a gene: 4. The CDR3 spells CASSPTSGGAQETQYF. The CDR3 DNA reads TGTGCCAGCAGCCCAACTAGCGGGGGGGCCCAAGAGACCCAGTACTTC.

This clonotype was seen a handful of times. The chain has TRBV12-3 or TRBV12-4 and TRBJ2-1, with unresolved D. V was pared by 2 bases and J by 10 bases, with 12 bases between. The CDR3 extends over 13 amino acids. The DNA of the CDR3 is TGTGCCAGCAGTTTAACTGCGAGTGGAGAGCAGTTCTTC. Protein: CASSLTASGEQFF.

The rearrangement links TRBV7-8 to TRBJ1-5; D remains unclear. Trimming took off 1 base at V and 4 bases at J, with 11 bases between the two ends. Looked up from germline, CDR1 is SGHVS and CDR2 is FQNEAQ. The CDR3 runs to 15 residues. CDR3 DNA sequence: TGTGCCAGCAGCTTAGTCTCAAGCGGAAATCAGCCCCAGCATTTT. This translates into CASSLVSSGNQPQHF.

The chain is built from TRBV2 and TRBJ2-3; possible D gene TRBD2, 7 bases. CDR3 size: 15 residues. The germline V gene encodes CDR1 SNHLY and CDR2 FYNNEI. V lost 11 bases, J lost 6 bases, and 24 bases lay in between. This CDR3 reads CAASPRRERGDTQYF. CDR3 in DNA: TGTGCCGCGAGCCCGAGGCGGGAGAGGGGGGATACGCAGTATTTT.

A word on this clonotype: Since a much larger clone is just one base distant, this may be a read error. The chain links TRBV27 to TRBJ1-4; D might be TRBD1 (6 bases). V lost 4 bases and J lost 5, with 11 bases in between. Germline CDR1 reads MNHEY; CDR2 reads SMNVEV (reference sequence). The CDR3 length is 14 residues. The CDR3 here is CASSSDSLNEKLFF. In DNA form, the CDR3 reads TGTGCCAGCAGTTCGGACAGCTTAAATGAAAAACTGTTTTTT.

The DNA for the CDR3 is TGTGCCAGTAGTAGGTCTCGCCGTCAAGAGACCCAGTACTTC. It translates to CASSRSRRQETQYF. The chain couples TRBV19 to TRBJ2-5; D gene uncertain. V lost 4 bases and J 2 bases, leaving 11 bases between the germline ends. Germline V gene sequence: CDR1 LNHDA, CDR2 SQIVND (reference sequence). The CDR3 is 14 residues long.

V gene TRBV11-2 combines with J gene TRBJ2-5, with D possibly matching TRBD2 (5 bases). From germline, CDR1 is SGHAT and CDR2 FQNNGV. Trimming shortened V by 1 base and J by 1 base, and 10 bases separated the two germline ends. The CDR3 covers 15 residues. The CDR3 is CASSLGRDPQETQYF. The CDR3, as DNA: TGTGCCAGCAGCTTAGGTCGGGATCCCCAAGAGACCCAGTACTTC.

This clonotype was counted a few times. As DNA, the CDR3 is TGCAGCGCAAGACTAGCAAGTAACAATGAGCAGTTCTTC. It translates to CSARLASNNEQFF. The chain recombines TRBV29-1 with TRBJ2-1; 7 bases are a match to TRBD2. Germline V CDR1 and CDR2: SQVTM, ANQGSEA. The CDR3 has 13 amino acids. V lost 7 bases, J lost 5 bases, and 8 bases stayed unmatched.

J is TRBJ2-1 and V is TRBV6-5; the D is unclear. The germline V gene has CDR1 MNHEY and CDR2 SVGAGI. Between the trimmed V and J ends, which lost 6 bases and 8 bases, there was a span of 23 bases. CDR3 size: 16 residues. CDR3 nucleotide sequence: TGTGCCAGCAGGATTTCTAGTTCACTCTCGGTAGATGAGCAGTTCTTC. This codes for CASRISSSLSVDEQFF.

A few counts support this clonotype. The chain combines TRBV20-1 with TRBJ2-1; 10 nucleotides line up with TRBD2. This CDR3 has 15 amino acids. In germline, CDR1 is DFQATT, CDR2 SNEGSKA (reference sequence). V shed 6 bases, J shed 1 base, and the junction held 6 bases outside the gene matches. CDR3: CSAASGSPSYNEQFF. As DNA, the CDR3 is TGCAGTGCCGCTAGCGGGAGCCCATCCTACAATGAGCAGTTCTTC.

The chain couples TRBV7-9 to TRBJ2-5, with 10 bases fitting TRBD2. The CDR3 sequence is 17 residues long. CDR1 is SEHNR, CDR2 FQNEAQ, per germline (reference sequence). The V gene end was trimmed by 2 bases and the J gene end by 5 bases; junction bases not matched to a gene: 11. CDR3 sequence reads: CASSLSASGGSAETQYF. CDR3 nucleotide sequence: TGTGCCAGCAGCTTATCGGCTAGCGGGGGTTCGGCGGAGACCCAGTACTTC.

This clonotype was seen many times. The chain is built from TRBV12-3 or TRBV12-4 and TRBJ1-1; D gene unclear. The length of the CDR3 is 12 residues. The V gene lost 7 bases and the J gene lost 9 bases, with 15 bases spanning the gap. The DNA for the CDR3 is TGTGCCAGCACCCAGCAAGATTTAAAAGCTTTCTTT. As protein: CASTQQDLKAFF.

This clonotype was seen more than once but under ten times. The chain joins TRBV29-1 to TRBJ1-1, with D unresolved. This CDR3 is 13 amino acids long. The V and J ends lost 4 bases and 5 bases respectively, with 14 bases between them. The germline gives CDR1 SQVTM, CDR2 ANQGSEA. DNA of the CDR3: TGCAGCGTTGTTTCGGGCCTCTTGACTGAAGCTTTCTTT. Protein sequence: CSVVSGLLTEAFF.

This clonotype was counted between two and nine times. The rearrangement joins TRBV5-1 to TRBJ2-2; 14 bases are a match to TRBD2. This CDR3 spans 19 amino acids. Germline V CDR1 and CDR2: SGHRS, YFSETQ. V lost 3 bases, J lost 4 bases, and 11 bases stayed unmatched. CDR3 bases: TGCGCCAGCAGCTCCGGGACTAGCGGGGGCCTTCCCCGCACCGGGGAGCTGTTTTTT. Protein product: CASSSGTSGGLPRTGELFF.

The rearrangement links TRBV30 to TRBJ2-3; TRBD1 aligns across 7 bases. Germline assignment: CDR1 GTSNPN and CDR2 SVGIG (reference sequence). The CDR3 is 15 amino acids. V lost 3 bases to trimming and J lost 1 base; unmatched junction nucleotides: 7. The CDR3 reads CAWRGAGTGTDTQYF. Written as DNA, the CDR3 is TGTGCCTGGAGGGGGGCTGGGACAGGCACAGATACGCAGTATTTT.

This clonotype was seen at least ten times. The chain recombines TRBV12-3 or TRBV12-4 with TRBJ1-1; no definite D call. Trimming stripped 6 bases from V and 0 bases from J, with 2 bases between. CDR3 size: 11 residues. CDR3 sequence: CASRLNTEAFF. The DNA of the CDR3 is TGTGCCAGCAGGTTGAACACTGAAGCTTTCTTT.

This clonotype appeared a few times. As DNA, the CDR3 is TGTGCCAGCAGCGGGGGGCCTAACTATGGCTACACCTTC. This gives the protein CASSGGPNYGYTF. The V call is TRBV9, the J call TRBJ1-2, with D tentatively TRBD1 (6 bases). CDR3 length: 13 amino acids. V shed 3 bases and J shed 0 bases, with 6 bases lying between them. The germline CDR1 and CDR2 sequences are SGDLS and YYNGEE.

The sample holds many counts of this clonotype. The CDR3 here is CASSLMGGTEAFF. CDR3 bases: TGTGCCAGCAGCTTAATGGGGGGCACTGAAGCTTTCTTT. This chain connects TRBV7-9 to TRBJ1-1; D might be TRBD1 (5 bases). This CDR3 contains 13 residues. V was trimmed by 2 bases and J by 4 bases, leaving 8 bases between them. The germline V gene encodes CDR1 SEHNR and CDR2 FQNEAQ (reference sequence). The full variable domain, rest sourced from reference TRBV7-9 and TRBJ1-1, is DTGVSQNPRHKITKRGQNVTFRCDPISEHNRLYWYRQTLGQGPEFLTYFQNEAQLEKSRLLSDRFSAERPKGSFSTLEIQRTEQGDSAMYLCASSLMGGTEAFFGQGTRLTVV.

This clonotype was found many times. This rearrangement joins TRBV12-3 or TRBV12-4 to TRBJ1-2; possibly TRBD1 for D (6 bases). CDR3 length: 14 residues. Trimming removed 2 bases from V and 3 bases from J, with 10 bases in between. The CDR3 region has the DNA TGTGCCAGCAGTTTAAGTGGGGGCGACTATGGCTACACCTTC. Encoded protein: CASSLSGGDYGYTF.

Worth noting for this clonotype: An end of the junction differs from the germline gene, which may be a read error. This chain joins TRBV7-6 and TRBJ2-1; D uncertain. Germline V gene sequence: CDR1 SGHVS, CDR2 FNYEAQ. The CDR3 spans 14 residues. The CDR3 DNA is TGTACCAGCAGCTTAGTGCCCGCCTACAATGAGCAGTTCTTC. Its translation is CTSSLVPAYNEQFF.

J is TRBJ2-4 and V is TRBV6-1; TRBD1 matches at 8 bases. V lost 2 bases to trimming and J lost 0 bases; unmatched junction nucleotides: 12. The CDR3 runs to 19 residues. Germline V lookup: CDR1 MNHNS, CDR2 SASEGT. CDR3 DNA: TGTGCCAGCAGTGAAATTCGGACAGGGATCGTCCTAGCCAAAAACATTCAGTACTTC. Its translation: CASSEIRTGIVLAKNIQYF.